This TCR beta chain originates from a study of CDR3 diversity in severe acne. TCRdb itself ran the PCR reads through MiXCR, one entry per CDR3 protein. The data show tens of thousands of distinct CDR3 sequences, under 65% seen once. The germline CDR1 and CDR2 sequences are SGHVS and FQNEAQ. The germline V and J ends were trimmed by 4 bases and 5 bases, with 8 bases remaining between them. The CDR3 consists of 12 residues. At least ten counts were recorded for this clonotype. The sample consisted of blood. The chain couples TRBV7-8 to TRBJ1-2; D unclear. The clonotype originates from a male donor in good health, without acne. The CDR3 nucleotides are TGTGCCAGCAGCTCGGACTCGTATGGCTACACCTTC. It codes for CASSSDSYGYTF.